A single sample is the source of the 17 T cell receptor beta chains below, sequenced in a study of T cell clonality in common variable immunodeficiency (dated by TCRdb to between 2014 and 2016). Paper-wide results and their limitations: CVID TCRbeta sequences were reported to have fewer deletions and N-nucleotide insertions and to lack highly modified clones with 13 or more V deletions.

No cognate antigen is known for these TCRs. Receptors were amplified or captured by the immunoSEQ multiplex PCR assay. Held by TCRdb, this immuneACCESS table contains in-frame sequences only and omits some clones. Under half of the omission traces to an unresolved V gene where checked; the cause of the rest is unknown. For this sample the table reports about 20,000 clones, with no clone seen just once. Approximately 2.6% of the sample belongs to the ten largest clones. The specimen was peripheral blood mononuclear cells. The receptors come from a human donor with common variable immunodeficiency.

Details on this clone: The read comes to an end 3 residues before the CDR3 does, leaving the germline J gene to fill in the end. This chain connects TRBV18 to TRBJ1-2; 8 positions agree with TRBD1. Germline CDR1 and CDR2: KGHSH and LQKENI. V was pared by 4 bases and J by 4 bases, with 11 bases of the junction left unmatched. The CDR3 has 16 amino acids. The CDR3 protein is CASSRVPGQEIYGYTF. CDR3 bases read: TGTGCCAGCTCACGTGTCCCGGGACAGGAAATCTATGGC.

This clone has more than one count but fewer than ten. Partial CDR3 DNA: TGTGCCAGTACCCACCTTAAGGGCCTGGAAACTGAA. It specifies CASTHLKGLETE. The whole CDR3 reads CASTHLKGLETEAFF. V gene TRBV19 combines with J gene TRBJ1-1; D unresolved. The missing CDR3 end, 3 residues past where the read stops, is filled in from the germline J gene. Germline CDR1 and CDR2: LNHDA and SQIVND (reference sequence). Trimming cost V 7 bases and J 5 bases, with 20 bases left between them. The CDR3 length is 15 residues.

Concerning this clone: The read halts 3 residues ahead of the CDR3 end, with the missing end drawn from the germline J gene. The chain is built from TRBV19 and TRBJ1-6, with D possibly TRBD1 on 5 matching bases. Germline V CDR1 and CDR2: LNHDA, SQIVND (reference sequence). The CDR3 is 13 amino acids. CDR3 amino acids: CASTMGGPRPLHF. The part of the CDR3 DNA that was read is TGTGCCAGCACAATGGGGGGACCGCGGCCC. The full variable domain, with the rest looked up from reference TRBV19 and TRBJ1-6, is DGGITQSPKYLFRKEGQNVTLSCEQNLNHDAMYWYRQDPGQGLRLIYYSQIVNDFQKGDIAEGYSVSREKKESFPLTVTSAQKNPTAFYLCASTMGGPRPLHFGNGTRLTVT.

This clone was counted only a few times. The read falls 3 residues short of the CDR3 end, and the missing part is taken from the germline J gene. This chain connects TRBV6-2 or TRBV6-3 to TRBJ2-4; 7 bases match TRBD2. Germline V CDR1 and CDR2: MNHEY, SVGEGT. The junction had 6 bases not matched to a gene; V was cut back by 3 bases and J by 1 base. This CDR3 comprises 16 residues. The CDR3: CASSYAGEGAKNIQYF. Partial CDR3 DNA: TGTGCCAGCAGTTATGCGGGGGAGGGGGCCAAAAACATT.

With respect to this clone: Coverage ceases 3 residues before the CDR3 finishes, and the germline J gene fills in the end. The genes are TRBV19 and TRBJ1-1, with D perhaps TRBD1 (6 bases). V gave up 3 bases and J gave up 6 bases, with 14 bases separating them. The length of the CDR3 is 14 residues. Per germline, CDR1 LNHDA and CDR2 SQIVND (reference sequence). The CDR3: CASSIRAGVAEAFF. CDR3 DNA (partial): TGTGCCAGTAGTATTAGGGCAGGGGTGGCTGAA.

Points on this clone: The CDR3 end is not reached by the read, which stops 3 residues before it; the germline J gene fills it in. The chain links TRBV7-9 to TRBJ2-1, with 13 bases lining up with TRBD2. Looked up from germline, CDR1 is SEHNR and CDR2 is FQNEAQ (reference sequence). The CDR3 sequence is 15 residues long. J was trimmed by 8 bases and V by 1 base; bases with no gene match: 2. The CDR3 here is CASSLGLAGGYEQFF. The DNA read from the CDR3 is TGTGCCAGCAGCTTAGGACTAGCGGGGGGTTATGAG. Full variable domain (remainder filled in from reference TRBV7-9 and TRBJ2-1): DTGVSQNPRHKITKRGQNVTFRCDPISEHNRLYWYRQTLGQGPEFLTYFQNEAQLEKSRLLSDRFSAERPKGSFSTLEIQRTEQGDSAMYLCASSLGLAGGYEQFFGPGTRLTVL.

As regards this clone: The CDR3 end falls 3 residues outside the read, so it is completed with the germline J gene. The rearrangement links TRBV19 to TRBJ2-5; 8 bases are a match to TRBD2. The V and J ends lost 2 bases and 5 bases, in that order; junction bases with no gene match: 7. The CDR3 is 15 amino acids. Germline values: CDR1 LNHDA, CDR2 SQIVND (reference sequence). CDR3 sequence reads: CASSISRGGGETQYF. Incomplete CDR3 DNA: TGTGCCAGTAGTATATCTCGGGGGGGAGGGGAGACC.

This clone was detected a few times. The read terminates 3 residues before the CDR3 end, so the remaining end is supplied by the germline J gene. The rearrangement links TRBV18 to TRBJ2-7; 7 bases fit TRBD1. The CDR3 runs 14 residues. J was trimmed by 6 bases and V by 2 bases; bases with no gene match: 7. The germline V gene encodes CDR1 KGHSH and CDR2 LQKENI. The sequenced CDR3 bases are TGTGCCAGCTCACCAGTGACAGGGATAAGCGAG. Translating it yields CASSPVTGISE. From start to end, the CDR3 is CASSPVTGISEQYF.

This clone has only a few counts. Read data end 3 residues before the CDR3 end; the end is taken from the germline J gene. The chain couples TRBV30 to TRBJ1-2; D gene ambiguous. The V and J ends lost 0 bases and 2 bases respectively, with 7 bases between them. Germline V CDR1 and CDR2: GTSNPN, SVGIG (reference sequence). There are 13 residues in the CDR3. The part of the CDR3 DNA that was read is TGTGCCTGGAGTGTAGCCTGGAACTATGGC. Amino acid sequence: CAWSVAWNYG. The complete CDR3 protein is CAWSVAWNYGYTF.

About this clone: The CDR3 extends 3 residues past the end of the read, so its final part is completed from the germline J gene. V is TRBV19 and J is TRBJ1-1, with D tentatively TRBD1 (6 bases). The CDR3 is 14 residues long. From germline, CDR1 is LNHDA and CDR2 SQIVND (reference sequence). V dropped 8 bases and J dropped 1 base, with 14 bases sitting between them. CDR3 bases read: TGTGCCAGTTCCTCCGACAGGTCGAACACTGAA. Translation: CASSSDRSNTE. The CDR3, in full, reads CASSSDRSNTEAFF.

This clone turned up a few times. The CDR3 end is not reached by the read, which stops 3 residues before it; the germline J gene fills it in. The rearrangement links TRBV30 to TRBJ2-2; weak D call: TRBD2 (5 bases). With 1 base removed from V and 6 bases from J, the gap between germline ends came to 9 bases. Germline lookup yields CDR1 GTSNPN and CDR2 SVGIG (reference sequence). The CDR3 covers 13 residues. The sequenced CDR3 bases are TGTGCCTGGAGTGCCCAGAGGGCCGGGGAG. It translates to CAWSAQRAGE. The entire CDR3 protein is CAWSAQRAGELFF.

This clone has just a few counts. The CDR3 is cut off 3 residues early in the read; its end comes from the germline J gene. The V call is TRBV7-8, the J call TRBJ2-5, with 7 bases fitting TRBD1. CDR3 length: 15 amino acids. J lost 2 bases, V lost 5 bases, and 8 bases had no gene match. Germline assignment: CDR1 SGHVS and CDR2 FQNEAQ. The sequenced CDR3 bases are TGTGCCAGCAGCCGAGGGGGCTTCGGGCAAGAGACC. Protein product: CASSRGGFGQET. The whole CDR3 sequence reads CASSRGGFGQETQYF.

Note on this clone: The CDR3 is cut off 3 residues early in the read; its end comes from the germline J gene. V usage is TRBV29-1 and J usage is TRBJ2-3, with 7 bases fitting TRBD1. With V trimmed by 7 bases and J by 0 bases, 7 bases remained unmatched. The CDR3 spans 14 residues. Looked up from germline, CDR1 is SQVTM and CDR2 is ANQGSEA. CDR3 DNA, as far as it was read: TGCAGCGAGTACCGGGACAGCAGCACAGATACG. Translating it yields CSEYRDSSTDT. The whole CDR3 sequence is CSEYRDSSTDTQYF.

Concerning this clone: With the read ending 3 residues before the CDR3 end, the germline J gene is used to fill in that end. In the same sample, other DNA sequences code for this CDR3. V usage is TRBV30 and J usage is TRBJ1-5, with 10 bases identical to TRBD1. Germline V lookup: CDR1 GTSNPN, CDR2 SVGIG (reference sequence). This CDR3 has 14 residues. Losses at the gene ends were 3 bases for V and 7 bases for J; bases not matched to a gene: 6. CDR3 protein: CAWRTGGLGQPQHF. Incomplete CDR3 DNA: TGTGCCTGGAGGACAGGGGGCCTTGGGCAGCCC.

This clone was counted ten times or more. The read stops 3 residues short of the end of the CDR3; the missing end is completed from the germline J gene. The chain employs TRBV2 and TRBJ1-2; no clear D gene. This CDR3 contains 14 residues. Trimming took off 4 bases at V and 4 bases at J, with 13 bases between the two ends. Germline loops: CDR1 SNHLY, CDR2 FYNNEI. The DNA read from the CDR3 is TGTGCCAGCAGTGCGAGGGCAACGAGCTATGGC. As protein: CASSARATSYG. The full-length CDR3 reads as CASSARATSYGYTF.

In this sample, this clone turned up a few times. Read data end 3 residues before the CDR3 end; the end is taken from the germline J gene. V usage is TRBV6-1 and J usage is TRBJ1-1, with 9 bases that match TRBD1. Per the germline V gene, CDR1 is MNHNS and CDR2 is SASEGT. V trimming: 4 bases; J trimming: 5 bases; junction bases outside the gene matches: 5. The CDR3 has 14 residues. CDR3 residues: CASSARDRVTEAFF. Partial CDR3 DNA: TGTGCCAGCAGTGCCCGGGACAGGGTGACTGAA.

As for this clone: The CDR3 extends 3 residues past the end of the read, so its final part is completed from the germline J gene. The J gene is TRBJ1-2, the V gene TRBV19, with D possibly being TRBD1 (5 bases). The germline V and J ends were trimmed by 1 base and 6 bases, with 9 bases remaining between them. The CDR3 has 13 residues. Germline CDR1 is LNHDA and CDR2 is SQIVND (reference sequence). CDR3 sequence: CASSIAGRDGYTF. CDR3 DNA, as far as it was read: TGTGCCAGTAGTATAGCAGGGAGGGATGGC. Together with reference TRBV19 and TRBJ1-2, the CDR3 gives the full variable domain: DGGITQSPKYLFRKEGQNVTLSCEQNLNHDAMYWYRQDPGQGLRLIYYSQIVNDFQKGDIAEGYSVSREKKESFPLTVTSAQKNPTAFYLCASSIAGRDGYTFGSGTRLTVV.